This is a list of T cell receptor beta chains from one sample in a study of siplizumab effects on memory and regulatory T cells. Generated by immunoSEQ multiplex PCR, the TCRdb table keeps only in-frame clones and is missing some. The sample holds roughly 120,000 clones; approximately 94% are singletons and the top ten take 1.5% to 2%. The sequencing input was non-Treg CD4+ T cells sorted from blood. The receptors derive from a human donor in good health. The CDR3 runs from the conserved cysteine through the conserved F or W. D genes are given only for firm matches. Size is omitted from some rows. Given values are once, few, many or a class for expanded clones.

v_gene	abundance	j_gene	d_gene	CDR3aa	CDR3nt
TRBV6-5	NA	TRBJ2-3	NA	CASRRGPVDTQYF	TGTGCCAGCCGGCGGGGGCCCGTAGATACGCAGTATTTT
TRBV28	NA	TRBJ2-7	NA	CASRNTYEQYF	TGTGCCAGCAGAAATACCTACGAGCAGTACTTC
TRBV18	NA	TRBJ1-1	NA	CASSLGGNTEAFF	TGTGCCAGCTCACTCGGCGGGAACACTGAAGCTTTCTTT
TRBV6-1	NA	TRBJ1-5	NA	CASSPVRFNQPQHF	TGTGCCAGCAGTCCTGTTCGTTTTAATCAGCCCCAGCATTTT
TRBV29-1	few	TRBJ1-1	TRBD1	CSVYDRGRYTEAFF	TGCAGCGTCTACGACAGGGGAAGGTACACTGAAGCTTTCTTT
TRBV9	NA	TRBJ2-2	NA	CASSIGRRTGELFF	TGTGCCAGCAGTATAGGGAGACGGACCGGGGAGCTGTTTTTT
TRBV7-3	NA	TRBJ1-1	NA	CASSSVGLTEAFF	TGTGCCAGCAGCTCGGTTGGGCTTACTGAAGCTTTCTTT
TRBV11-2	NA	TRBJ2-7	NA	CASSLDRGTGGHEQYF	TGTGCCAGCAGCTTAGATCGAGGTACGGGGGGCCACGAGCAGTACTTC
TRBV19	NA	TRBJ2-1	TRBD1	CASAADRDNEQFF	TGTGCCAGTGCCGCTGACAGGGACAATGAGCAGTTCTTC
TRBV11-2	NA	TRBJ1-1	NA	CASSSLGTLNTEAFF	TGTGCCAGCAGCTCCCTCGGAACCTTGAACACTGAAGCTTTCTTT
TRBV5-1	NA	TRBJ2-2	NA	CASSLDWEGGELFF	TGCGCCAGCAGCTTGGACTGGGAAGGCGGGGAGCTGTTTTTT
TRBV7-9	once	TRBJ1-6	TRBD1	CASSRQGALYNSPLHF	TGTGCCAGCAGCCGACAGGGGGCATTGTATAATTCACCCCTCCACTTT
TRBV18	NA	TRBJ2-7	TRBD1	CASSRGMYEQYF	TGTGCCAGCTCCAGGGGGATGTACGAGCAGTACTTC
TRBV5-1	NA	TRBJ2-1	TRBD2	CASSFRGLDYNEQFF	TGCGCCAGCAGCTTCCGGGGACTAGACTACAATGAGCAGTTCTTC
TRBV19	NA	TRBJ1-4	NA	CASSTGFREKLFF	TGTGCCAGTAGTACAGGGTTTCGGGAAAAACTGTTTTTT
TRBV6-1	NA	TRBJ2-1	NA	CASSEGLSGFSYNEQFF	TGTGCCAGCAGTGAAGGATTATCGGGATTCTCCTACAATGAGCAGTTCTTC
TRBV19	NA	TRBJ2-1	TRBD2	CASKGLAGGGEQFF	TGTGCCAGCAAGGGACTAGCGGGAGGGGGTGAGCAGTTCTTC
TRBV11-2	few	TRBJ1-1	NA	CASSLGQLNTEAFF	TGTGCCAGCAGCTTAGGGCAGCTTAACACTGAAGCTTTCTTT
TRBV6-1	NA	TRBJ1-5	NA	CASNKGLRNQPQHF	TGTGCCAGCAACAAGGGACTGAGAAATCAGCCCCAGCATTTT
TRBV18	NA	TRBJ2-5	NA	CASSRNELGRKETQYF	TGTGCCAGCTCACGCAATGAACTCGGCCGGAAAGAGACCCAGTACTTC
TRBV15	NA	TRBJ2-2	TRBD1	CATSRGTGGITGELFF	TGTGCCACCAGCAGGGGGACAGGGGGCATCACCGGGGAGCTGTTTTTT
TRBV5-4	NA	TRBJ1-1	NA	CASTNPGTLNTEAFF	TGTGCCAGCACCAACCCGGGGACTCTGAACACTGAAGCTTTCTTT
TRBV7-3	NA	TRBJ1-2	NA	CASSFNERAGYTF	TGTGCCAGCAGCTTCAACGAGAGGGCGGGCTACACCTTC
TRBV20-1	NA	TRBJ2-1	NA	CSARRGEQFF	TGCAGTGCTAGACGTGGTGAGCAGTTCTTC
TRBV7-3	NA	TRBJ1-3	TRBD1	CASSLRGQGGNTIYF	TGTGCCAGCAGCTTAAGGGGACAGGGCGGAAACACCATATATTTT
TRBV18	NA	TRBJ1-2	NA	CASSPQVGGSSYGYTF	TGTGCCAGCTCACCACAAGTTGGGGGAAGTAGTTATGGCTACACCTTC
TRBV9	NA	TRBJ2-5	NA	CASSVGGLDQETQYF	TGTGCCAGCAGCGTAGGGGGACTCGATCAAGAGACCCAGTACTTC
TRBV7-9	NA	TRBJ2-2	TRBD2	CASSQLAGDTGELFF	TGTGCCAGCAGCCAACTAGCGGGGGATACCGGGGAGCTGTTTTTT
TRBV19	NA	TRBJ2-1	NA	CASRRPTSSYNEQFF	TGTGCCAGTAGGCGACCGACCAGCTCCTACAATGAGCAGTTCTTC
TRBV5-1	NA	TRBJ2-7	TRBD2	CASTPLGRALDEQYF	TGCGCCAGCACCCCCCTCGGGAGGGCCCTCGACGAGCAGTACTTC
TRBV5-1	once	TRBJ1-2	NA	CASSFSYTINYGYTF	TGCGCCAGCAGCTTTTCGTACACCATCAACTATGGCTACACCTTC
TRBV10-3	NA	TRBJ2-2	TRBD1	CAISENTGENTGELFF	TGTGCCATCAGTGAGAATACAGGGGAGAACACCGGGGAGCTGTTTTTT
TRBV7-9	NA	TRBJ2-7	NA	CASSLPVPRYF	TGTGCCAGCAGCTTACCGGTTCCTCGGTACTTC
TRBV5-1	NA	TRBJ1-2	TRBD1	CASSWDRGSNGYTF	TGCGCCAGCAGTTGGGACAGGGGAAGTAATGGCTACACCTTC
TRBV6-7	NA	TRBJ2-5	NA	CASMGGEAQTQYF	TGTGCCAGCATGGGCGGGGAGGCTCAGACCCAGTACTTC
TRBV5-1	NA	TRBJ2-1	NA	CASSSGHSYNEQFF	TGCGCCAGCAGCTCAGGACATTCCTACAATGAGCAGTTCTTC
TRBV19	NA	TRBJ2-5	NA	CASKRWGREIGETQYF	TGTGCCAGTAAGCGGTGGGGCAGGGAAATAGGTGAGACCCAGTACTTC
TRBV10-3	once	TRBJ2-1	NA	CAINGPGEQFF	TGTGCCATCAATGGTCCTGGTGAGCAGTTCTTC
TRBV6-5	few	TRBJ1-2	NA	CASSYGYGYTF	TGTGCCAGCAGTTACGGCTATGGCTACACCTTC
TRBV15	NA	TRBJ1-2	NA	CATSREQGDGYTF	TGTGCCACCAGCAGAGAACAGGGAGATGGCTACACCTTC
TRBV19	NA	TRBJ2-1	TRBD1	CASSTRPKRTGGLNEQFF	TGTGCCAGTAGTACCCGTCCTAAGAGGACAGGGGGGCTTAATGAGCAGTTCTTC
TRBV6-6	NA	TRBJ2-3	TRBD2	CASSYPGEGDTQYF	TGTGCCAGCAGTTATCCGGGGGAGGGAGATACGCAGTATTTT
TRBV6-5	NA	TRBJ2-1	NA	CASSYSEGGNEQFF	TGTGCCAGCAGTTACTCGGAGGGTGGCAATGAGCAGTTCTTC
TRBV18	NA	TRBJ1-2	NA	CASSPIAGGYTF	TGTGCCAGCTCACCGATAGCGGGGGGCTACACCTTC
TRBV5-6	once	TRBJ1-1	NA	CASSYRGFTEAFF	TGTGCCAGCAGCTACCGGGGTTTCACTGAAGCTTTCTTT